The 11 T cell receptor beta chains listed next were all sequenced from one sample in a study of shared clonotypes between healthy human individuals. Naive CD8 populations comprised CD45RO-negative cells positively selected for CCR7, excluding terminally differentiated effector memory CD45RA+ cells. Assay used: immunoSEQ multiplex PCR; TCRdb lists only in-frame clones, some missing. The sample carries over 2 million clones, over 85% recorded once. Sequencing was done on a sample of naive CD8+ T cells sorted from blood. These receptors all come from a young man in good health.

The rearrangement links TRBV2 to TRBJ1-1, with D possibly matching TRBD1 (6 bases). Trimming pared 10 bases from V and 6 bases from J, leaving 15 bases between. This CDR3 region has 12 residues. CDR1 is SNHLY and CDR2 is FYNNEI in the germline V gene. The CDR3 nucleotides read TGTGCCAACCTTCGGGGGGGCGCTGAAGCTTTCTTT. Translating it yields CANLRGGAEAFF.

The J gene is TRBJ2-7, the V gene TRBV15, with D unclear. Trimming cost V 0 bases and J 3 bases, with 12 bases left between them. This CDR3 comprises 15 residues. Germline CDR1 and CDR2: LNHNV and YYDKDF (reference sequence). Written as DNA, the CDR3 is TGTGCCACCAGCAGAGAAGCCTCCAGGAGCTACGAGCAGTACTTC. Translated, it gives CATSREASRSYEQYF.

This sequence joins TRBV30 and TRBJ2-7; 8 bases fit TRBD1. The CDR3 runs 14 residues. The junction had 12 bases not matched to a gene; V was cut back by 4 bases and J by 7 bases. The germline V gene has CDR1 GTSNPN and CDR2 SVGIG (reference sequence). The CDR3 is CAWNLDRGRGEQYF. The CDR3 DNA follows: TGTGCCTGGAACTTAGACAGGGGCAGAGGAGAGCAGTACTTC.

This clone has just one count. This rearrangement joins TRBV5-6 to TRBJ2-5, with 11 nucleotides matching TRBD2. Germline CDR1 and CDR2: SGHDT and YYEEEE. The CDR3 sequence is 15 residues long. V shed 5 bases, J shed 3 bases, and the junction held 6 bases outside the gene matches. The CDR3 is CASSRTGLAEETQYF. As DNA, the CDR3 is TGTGCCAGCAGTCGCACGGGACTAGCGGAAGAGACCCAGTACTTC.

The CDR3 DNA follows: TGTGCCAGCGGAGGGAGGTTGCAGGACACTGAAGCTTTCTTT. This sequence encodes CASGGRLQDTEAFF. This rearrangement joins TRBV6-5 to TRBJ1-1; D remains unclear. The CDR3 sequence is 14 residues long. Trimming removed 8 bases at V and 3 bases at J, with 16 bases between. Germline CDR1 is MNHEY and CDR2 is SVGAGI.

CDR3 region: CAISVLAGGPQNTGELFF. Written as DNA, the CDR3 is TGTGCCATCAGTGTTCTAGCGGGGGGGCCTCAGAACACCGGGGAGCTGTTTTTT. The chain recombines TRBV10-3 with TRBJ2-2, with 12 bases aligning to TRBD2. Trimming took 4 bases from V and 1 from J; bases not matched to a gene: 7. CDR3 size: 18 residues. Per germline, CDR1 ENHRY and CDR2 SYGVKD.

The genes are TRBV7-6 and TRBJ2-3; D ambiguous. Looked up from germline, CDR1 is SGHVS and CDR2 is FNYEAQ. The CDR3 spans 14 residues. Trimming shortened V by 1 base and J by 2 bases, and 7 bases separated the two germline ends. CDR3 in DNA: TGTGCCAGCAGCTTAGTTCCCAACACAGATACGCAGTATTTT. Its translation is CASSLVPNTDTQYF.

V usage is TRBV7-9 and J usage is TRBJ2-1; 12 bases agree with TRBD2. Germline CDR1 and CDR2: SEHNR and FQNEAQ (reference sequence). This CDR3 has 16 amino acids. Unmatched junction bases numbered 9, after V lost 8 bases and J lost 4 bases. The CDR3 coding sequence is TGTGCCAGCGGACGACTAGCGGGGGACACATACAATGAGCAGTTCTTC. Its protein is CASGRLAGDTYNEQFF.

The chain uses TRBV13 and TRBJ2-1; TRBD1 aligns across 7 bases. V shed 5 bases and J 2 bases; nucleotides not matched to a gene: 9. Looked up from germline, CDR1 is PRHDT and CDR2 is FYEKMQ (reference sequence). The CDR3 contains 16 residues. In DNA form, the CDR3 reads TGTGCCAGCAGCCCACCCAACAGGGGAACCTACAATGAGCAGTTCTTC. It yields the protein CASSPPNRGTYNEQFF. The variable domain in full, with the rest retrieved from reference TRBV13 and TRBJ2-1, is AAGVIQSPRHLIKEKRETATLKCYPIPRHDTVYWYQQGPGQDPQFLISFYEKMQSDKGSIPDRFSAQQFSDYHSELNMSSLELGDSALYFCASSPPNRGTYNEQFFGPGTRLTVL.

The J gene is TRBJ1-1, the V gene TRBV5-4; D is unresolved. CDR1 SGHNT and CDR2 YYREEE come from the germline V gene (reference sequence). Trimming took 0 bases from V and 5 from J, leaving 14 bases between them. The CDR3 runs to 15 residues. The CDR3 DNA reads TGTGCCAGCAGCTTGGCCATGAGCACGGTAACTGAAGCTTTCTTT. Translated: CASSLAMSTVTEAFF.

The rearrangement joins TRBV9 to TRBJ2-1; 7 bases line up with TRBD2. Germline trimming cut 3 bases from V and 4 bases from J; bases unmatched to any gene: 13. Germline CDR1 and CDR2: SGDLS and YYNGEE. This CDR3 comprises 17 residues. The DNA for the CDR3 is TGTGCCAGCAGCGCCCTTTTGGGCGGGGGAGGGTACAATGAGCAGTTCTTC. Protein: CASSALLGGGGYNEQFF.